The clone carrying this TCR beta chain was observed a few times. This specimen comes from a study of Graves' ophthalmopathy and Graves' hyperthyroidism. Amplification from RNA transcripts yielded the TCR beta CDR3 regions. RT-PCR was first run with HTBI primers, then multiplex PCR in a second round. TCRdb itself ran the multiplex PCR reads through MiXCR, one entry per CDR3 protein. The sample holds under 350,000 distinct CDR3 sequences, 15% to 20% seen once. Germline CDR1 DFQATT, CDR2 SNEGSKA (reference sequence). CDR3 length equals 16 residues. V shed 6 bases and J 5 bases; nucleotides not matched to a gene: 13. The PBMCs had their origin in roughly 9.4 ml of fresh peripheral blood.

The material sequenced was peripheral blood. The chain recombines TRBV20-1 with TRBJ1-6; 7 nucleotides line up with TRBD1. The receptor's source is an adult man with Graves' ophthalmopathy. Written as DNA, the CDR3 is TGCAGTGCGCCCGACAGGGCCTCCCCGAATAATTCACCCCTCCACTTT. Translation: CSAPDRASPNNSPLHF.